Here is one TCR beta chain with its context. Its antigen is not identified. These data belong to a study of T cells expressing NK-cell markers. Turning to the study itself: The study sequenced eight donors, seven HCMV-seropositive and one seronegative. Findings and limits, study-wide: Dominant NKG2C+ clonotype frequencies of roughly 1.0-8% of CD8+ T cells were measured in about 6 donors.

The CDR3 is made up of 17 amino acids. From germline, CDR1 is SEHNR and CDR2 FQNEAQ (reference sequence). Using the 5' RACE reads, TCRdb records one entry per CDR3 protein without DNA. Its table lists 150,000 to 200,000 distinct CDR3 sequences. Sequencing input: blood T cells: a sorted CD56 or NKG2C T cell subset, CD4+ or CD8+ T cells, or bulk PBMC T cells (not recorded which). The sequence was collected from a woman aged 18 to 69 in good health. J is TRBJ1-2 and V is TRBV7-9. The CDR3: CASSSRSGGPRNYGYTF.